This T cell receptor (beta chain) is from a study of shared clonotypes between healthy human individuals. Per the germline V gene, CDR1 is MNHEY and CDR2 is SVGAGI. There are 16 residues in the CDR3. V lost 0 bases, J lost 5 bases, and 7 bases stayed unmatched. Across several immunoSEQ plates, the genomic DNA of each subset was split evenly. The method was immunoSEQ multiplex PCR; TCRdb's version includes in-frame clones alone and lacks a portion of them. The data contain some 2,400,000 clones, more than 90% of them singletons. The chain combines TRBV6-5 with TRBJ2-3, with 8 bases lining up with TRBD2. The specimen sequenced was naive CD4+ T cells sorted from blood. Stated subset: CD45RA+ positively selected. The sequence came from a man between 18 and 35 years old in good health. CDR3 region: CASSYSTRGGQDTQYF. CDR3 coding DNA: TGTGCCAGCAGTTACTCGACTCGGGGGGGCCAAGATACGCAGTATTTT.